This T cell receptor (beta chain) stems from a study of T cells in women clearing cervical HPV infection. Looking at the study overall: Case blood was drawn when the lesion was first found; control blood after infection became undetectable.

The data were produced by immunoSEQ multiplex PCR, yet TCRdb's version contains in-frame clones alone and is incomplete. The sample's table shows more than 40,000 clones. As for this clone: Read data end 3 residues before the CDR3 end; the end is taken from the germline J gene.

The CDR3 consists of 17 residues. The V gene's germline CDR1 is SGHRS and CDR2 YFSETQ. The V gene lost 0 bases and the J gene lost 7 bases, with 20 bases spanning the gap. Sequencing was done on a sample of blood buffy coat. This chain uses TRBV5-1 with TRBJ2-1; D is possibly TRBD1 or TRBD2 (5 bases each). The receptor was derived from a woman aged 18 to 75 with a cervical HPV16 infection that either progressed to CIN3+ or cleared (not recorded which). Incomplete CDR3 DNA: TGCGCCAGCAGCTTGGAGAGGGCAGGGCGCTCTTGGAATGAG. As protein: CASSLERAGRSWNE. The entire CDR3 reads CASSLERAGRSWNEQFF.